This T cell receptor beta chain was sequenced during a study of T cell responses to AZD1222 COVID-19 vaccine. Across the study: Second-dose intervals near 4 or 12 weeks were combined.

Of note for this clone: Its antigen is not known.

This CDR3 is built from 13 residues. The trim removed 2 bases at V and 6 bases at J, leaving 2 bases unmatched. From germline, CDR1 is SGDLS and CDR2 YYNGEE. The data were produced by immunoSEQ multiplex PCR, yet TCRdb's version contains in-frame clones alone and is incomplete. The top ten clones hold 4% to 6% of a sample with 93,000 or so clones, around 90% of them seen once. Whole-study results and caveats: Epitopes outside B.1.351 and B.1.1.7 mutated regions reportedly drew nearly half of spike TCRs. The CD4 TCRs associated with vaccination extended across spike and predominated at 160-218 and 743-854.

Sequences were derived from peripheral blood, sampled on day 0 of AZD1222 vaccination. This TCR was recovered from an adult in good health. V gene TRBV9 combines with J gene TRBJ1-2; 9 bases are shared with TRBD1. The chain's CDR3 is CASSVRTGDGYTF. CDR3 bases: TGTGCCAGCAGCGTCCGGACAGGGGATGGCTACACCTTC.